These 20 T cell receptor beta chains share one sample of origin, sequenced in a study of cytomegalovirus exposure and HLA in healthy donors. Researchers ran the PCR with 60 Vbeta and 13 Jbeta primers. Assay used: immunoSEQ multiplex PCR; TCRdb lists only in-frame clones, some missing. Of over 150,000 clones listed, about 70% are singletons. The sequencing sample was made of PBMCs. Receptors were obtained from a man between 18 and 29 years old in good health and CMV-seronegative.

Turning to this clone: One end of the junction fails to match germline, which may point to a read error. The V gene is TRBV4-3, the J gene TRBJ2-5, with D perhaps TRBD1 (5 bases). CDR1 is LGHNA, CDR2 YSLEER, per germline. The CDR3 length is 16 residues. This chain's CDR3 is CASSQEGAGLREAQYF. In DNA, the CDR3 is TGCGCCAGCAGCCAAGAAGGGGCAGGGCTAAGAGAGGCCCAGTACTTC.

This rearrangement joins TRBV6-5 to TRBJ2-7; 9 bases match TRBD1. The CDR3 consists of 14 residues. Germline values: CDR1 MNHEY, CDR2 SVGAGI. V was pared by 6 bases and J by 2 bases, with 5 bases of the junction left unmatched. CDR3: CASRRQGGPYEQYV. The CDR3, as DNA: TGTGCCAGCAGGCGACAGGGGGGCCCCTACGAGCAGTACGTC.

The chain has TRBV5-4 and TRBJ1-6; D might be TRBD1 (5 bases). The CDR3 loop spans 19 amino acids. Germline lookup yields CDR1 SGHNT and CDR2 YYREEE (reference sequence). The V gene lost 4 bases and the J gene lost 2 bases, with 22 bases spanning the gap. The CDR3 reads CASSRIGGQGGAYNSPLHF. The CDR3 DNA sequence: TGTGCCAGCAGCCGGATCGGCGGGCAGGGAGGCGCCTATAATTCACCCCTCCACTTT.

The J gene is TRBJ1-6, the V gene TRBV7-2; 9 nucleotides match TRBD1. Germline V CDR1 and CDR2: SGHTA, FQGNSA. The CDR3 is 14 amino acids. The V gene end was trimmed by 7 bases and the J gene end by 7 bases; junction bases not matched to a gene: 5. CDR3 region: CASNHRGRNSPLHF. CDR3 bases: TGTGCCAGCAACCACAGGGGGCGGAATTCACCCCTCCACTTT.

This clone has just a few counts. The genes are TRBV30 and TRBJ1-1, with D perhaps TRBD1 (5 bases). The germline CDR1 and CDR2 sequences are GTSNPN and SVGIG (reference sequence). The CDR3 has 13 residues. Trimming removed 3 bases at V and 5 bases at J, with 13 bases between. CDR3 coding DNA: TGTGCCTGGAGCGCCGGGGGGAGGACTGAAGCTTTCTTT. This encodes CAWSAGGRTEAFF.

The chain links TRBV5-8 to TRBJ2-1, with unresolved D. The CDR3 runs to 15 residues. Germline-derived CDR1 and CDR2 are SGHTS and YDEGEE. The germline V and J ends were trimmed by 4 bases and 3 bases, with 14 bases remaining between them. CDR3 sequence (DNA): TGTGCCAGCAGCCCCCCGAGGAGAAGCTACAATGAGCAGTTCTTC. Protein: CASSPPRRSYNEQFF.

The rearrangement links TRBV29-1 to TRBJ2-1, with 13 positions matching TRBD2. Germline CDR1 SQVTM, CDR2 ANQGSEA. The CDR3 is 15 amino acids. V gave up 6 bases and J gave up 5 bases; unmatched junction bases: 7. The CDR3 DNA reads TGCAGCGTCGCCCAAACTAGCGGGGGGGACAATGAGCAGTTCTTC. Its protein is CSVAQTSGGDNEQFF.

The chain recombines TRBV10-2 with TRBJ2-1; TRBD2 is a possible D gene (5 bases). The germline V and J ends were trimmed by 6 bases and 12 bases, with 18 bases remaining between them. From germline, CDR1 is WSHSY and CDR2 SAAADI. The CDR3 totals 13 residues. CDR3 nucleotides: TGCGCCAGCAGGGACTTCACAATTTCGAGGCAGTTCTTC. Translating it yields CASRDFTISRQFF.

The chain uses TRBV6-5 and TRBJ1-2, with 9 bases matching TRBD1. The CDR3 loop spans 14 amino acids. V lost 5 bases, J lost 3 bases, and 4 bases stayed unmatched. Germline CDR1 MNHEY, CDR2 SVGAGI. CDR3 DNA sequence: TGTGCCAGCAGTGAAGGGGACAGGGACTATGGCTACACCTTC. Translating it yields CASSEGDRDYGYTF.

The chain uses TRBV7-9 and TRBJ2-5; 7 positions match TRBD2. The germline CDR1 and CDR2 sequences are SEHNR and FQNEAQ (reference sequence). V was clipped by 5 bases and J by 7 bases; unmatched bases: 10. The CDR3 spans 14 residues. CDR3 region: CASSPRTSEATQYF. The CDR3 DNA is TGTGCCAGCAGCCCACGGACTAGTGAGGCGACCCAGTACTTC.

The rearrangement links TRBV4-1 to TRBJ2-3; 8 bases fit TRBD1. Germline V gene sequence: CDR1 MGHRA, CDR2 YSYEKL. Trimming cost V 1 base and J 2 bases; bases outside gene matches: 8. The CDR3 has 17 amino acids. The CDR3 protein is CASSQVGRQGPTDTQYF. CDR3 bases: TGCGCCAGCAGCCAAGTAGGGAGACAGGGGCCCACAGATACGCAGTATTTT.

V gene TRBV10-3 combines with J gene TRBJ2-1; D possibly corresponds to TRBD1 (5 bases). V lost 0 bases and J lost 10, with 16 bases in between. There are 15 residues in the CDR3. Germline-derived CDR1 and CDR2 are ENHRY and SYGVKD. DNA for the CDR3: TGTGCCATCAGTGAGTCGGTCCTCCCCCCAGGGGAGCAGTTCTTC. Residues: CAISESVLPPGEQFF.

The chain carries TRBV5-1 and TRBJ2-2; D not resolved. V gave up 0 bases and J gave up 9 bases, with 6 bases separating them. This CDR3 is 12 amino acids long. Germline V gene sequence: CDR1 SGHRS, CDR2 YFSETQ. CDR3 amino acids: CASSLEHRELFF. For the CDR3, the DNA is TGCGCCAGCAGCTTGGAACACCGGGAGCTGTTTTTT.

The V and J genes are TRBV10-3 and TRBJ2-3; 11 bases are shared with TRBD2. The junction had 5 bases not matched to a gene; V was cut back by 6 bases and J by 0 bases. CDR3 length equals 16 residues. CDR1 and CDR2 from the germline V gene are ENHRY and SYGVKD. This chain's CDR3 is CAISLAGGPSTDTQYF. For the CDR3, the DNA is TGTGCCATCAGCCTAGCGGGGGGACCTAGCACAGATACGCAGTATTTT.

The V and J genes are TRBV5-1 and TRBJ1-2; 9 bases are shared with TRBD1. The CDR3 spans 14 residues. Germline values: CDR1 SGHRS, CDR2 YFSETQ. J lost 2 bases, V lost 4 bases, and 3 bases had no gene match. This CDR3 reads CASSLQGANYGYTF. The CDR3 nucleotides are TGCGCCAGCAGCCTACAGGGGGCGAACTATGGCTACACCTTC.

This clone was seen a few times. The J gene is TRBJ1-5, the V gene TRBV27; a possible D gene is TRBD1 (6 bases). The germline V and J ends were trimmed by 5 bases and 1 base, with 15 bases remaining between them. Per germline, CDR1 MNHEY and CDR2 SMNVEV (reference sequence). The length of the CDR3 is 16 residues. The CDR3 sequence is CASSPSVTGSNQPQHF. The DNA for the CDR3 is TGTGCCAGCAGTCCCTCCGTAACAGGGAGCAATCAGCCCCAGCATTTT.

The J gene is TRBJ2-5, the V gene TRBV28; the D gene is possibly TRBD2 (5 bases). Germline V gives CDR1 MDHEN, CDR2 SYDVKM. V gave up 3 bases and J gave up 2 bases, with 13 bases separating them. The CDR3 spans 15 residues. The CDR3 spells CASSFFSGGQETQYF. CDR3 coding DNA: TGTGCCAGCAGTTTTTTCAGCGGCGGGCAAGAGACCCAGTACTTC.

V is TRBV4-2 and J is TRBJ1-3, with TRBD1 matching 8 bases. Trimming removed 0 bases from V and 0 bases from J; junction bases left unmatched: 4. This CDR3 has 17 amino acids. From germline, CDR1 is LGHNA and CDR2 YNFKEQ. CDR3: CASSQEDRVNSGNTIYF. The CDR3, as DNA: TGTGCCAGCAGCCAAGAGGACAGGGTAAACTCTGGAAACACCATATATTTT.

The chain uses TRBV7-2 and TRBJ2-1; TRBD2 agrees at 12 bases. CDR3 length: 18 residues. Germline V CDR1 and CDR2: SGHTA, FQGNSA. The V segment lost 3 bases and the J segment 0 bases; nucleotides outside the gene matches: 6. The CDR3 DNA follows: TGTGCCAGCAGCTTCACTAGCGGGGGGCGCAGCTCCTACAATGAGCAGTTCTTC. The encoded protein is CASSFTSGGRSSYNEQFF.

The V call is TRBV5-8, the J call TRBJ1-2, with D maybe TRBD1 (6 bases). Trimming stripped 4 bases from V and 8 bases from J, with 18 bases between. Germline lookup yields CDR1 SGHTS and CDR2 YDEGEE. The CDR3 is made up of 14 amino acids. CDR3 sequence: CASSLRTDPGGYTF. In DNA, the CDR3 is TGTGCCAGCAGCCTACGGACAGATCCGGGAGGCTACACCTTC.